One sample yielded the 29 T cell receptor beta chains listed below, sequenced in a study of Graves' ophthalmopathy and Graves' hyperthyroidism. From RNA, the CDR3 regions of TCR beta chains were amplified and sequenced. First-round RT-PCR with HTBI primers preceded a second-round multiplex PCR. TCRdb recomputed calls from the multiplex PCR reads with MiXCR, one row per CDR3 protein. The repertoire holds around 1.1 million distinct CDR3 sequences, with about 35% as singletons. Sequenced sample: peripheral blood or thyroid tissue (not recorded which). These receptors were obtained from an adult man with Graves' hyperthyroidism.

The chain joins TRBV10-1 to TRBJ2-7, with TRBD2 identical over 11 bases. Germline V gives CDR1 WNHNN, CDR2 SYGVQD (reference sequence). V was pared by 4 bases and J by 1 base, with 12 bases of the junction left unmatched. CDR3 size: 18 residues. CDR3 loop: CASSAGTSGGGGSYEQYF. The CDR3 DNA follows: TGCGCCAGCAGTGCTGGGACTAGCGGCGGAGGAGGGTCCTACGAGCAGTACTTC.

The CDR3 loop reads CASSPRVKDEAFF. The CDR3 DNA sequence: TGTGCCAGCTCACCACGTGTAAAGGATGAAGCTTTCTTT. J is TRBJ1-1 and V is TRBV18; unclear D gene. Germline loops: CDR1 KGHSH, CDR2 LQKENI. The CDR3 consists of 13 residues. The ends were cut back, 1 base at V and 7 bases at J, with 10 bases in the middle.

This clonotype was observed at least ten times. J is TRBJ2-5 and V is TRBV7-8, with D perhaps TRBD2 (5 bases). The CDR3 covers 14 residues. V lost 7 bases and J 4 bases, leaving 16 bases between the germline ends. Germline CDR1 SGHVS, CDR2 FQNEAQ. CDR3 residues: CASTSVKEGETQYF. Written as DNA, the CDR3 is TGTGCCAGCACCTCGGTCAAAGAGGGAGAGACCCAGTACTTC.

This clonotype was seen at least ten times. For the CDR3, the DNA is TGTGCCAGCAGCGTAGTACCGAACCAAGAGACCCAGTACTTC. Translating gives CASSVVPNQETQYF. This chain connects TRBV9 to TRBJ2-5; D is uncertain. Germline V gives CDR1 SGDLS, CDR2 YYNGEE. The length of the CDR3 is 14 residues. V was trimmed by 0 bases and J by 0 bases, leaving 6 bases between them. Using reference TRBV9 and TRBJ2-5 for the parts outside the CDR3, the full variable domain is DSGVTQTPKHLITATGQRVTLRCSPRSGDLSVYWYQQSLDQGLQFLIQYYNGEERAKGNILERFSAQQFPDLHSELNLSSLELGDSALYFCASSVVPNQETQYFGPGTRLLVL.

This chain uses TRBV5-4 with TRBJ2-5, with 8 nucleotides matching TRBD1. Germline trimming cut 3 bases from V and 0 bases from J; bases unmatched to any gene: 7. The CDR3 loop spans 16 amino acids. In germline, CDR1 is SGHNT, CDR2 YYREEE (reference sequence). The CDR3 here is CASSSETGEYQETQYF. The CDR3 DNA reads TGTGCCAGCAGCTCCGAGACAGGGGAGTACCAAGAGACCCAGTACTTC.

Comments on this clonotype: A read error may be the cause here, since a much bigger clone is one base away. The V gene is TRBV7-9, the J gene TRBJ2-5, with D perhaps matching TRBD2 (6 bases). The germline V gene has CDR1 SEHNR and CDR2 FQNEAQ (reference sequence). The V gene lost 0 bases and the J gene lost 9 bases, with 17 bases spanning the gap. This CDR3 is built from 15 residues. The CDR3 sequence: CASSLAEGRMKAQYF. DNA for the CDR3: TGTGCCAGCAGCTTAGCGGAGGGTAGAATGAAGGCCCAGTACTTC.

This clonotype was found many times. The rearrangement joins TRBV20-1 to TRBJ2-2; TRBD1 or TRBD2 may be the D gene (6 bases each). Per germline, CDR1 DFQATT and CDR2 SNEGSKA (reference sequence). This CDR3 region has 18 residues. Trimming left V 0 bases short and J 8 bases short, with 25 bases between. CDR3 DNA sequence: TGCAGTGCTAGAGAACGGCAGGCAGGCGGGACACTGAGAGGGGAGCTGTTTTTT. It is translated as CSARERQAGGTLRGELFF.

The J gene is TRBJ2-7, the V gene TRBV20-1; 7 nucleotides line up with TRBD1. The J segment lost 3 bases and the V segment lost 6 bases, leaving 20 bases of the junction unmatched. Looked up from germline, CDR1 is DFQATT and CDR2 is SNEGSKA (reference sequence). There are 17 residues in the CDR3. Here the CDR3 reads CSARSPPGQANLYEQYF. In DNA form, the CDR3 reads TGCAGTGCCAGATCCCCTCCCGGACAGGCAAACCTCTACGAGCAGTACTTC.

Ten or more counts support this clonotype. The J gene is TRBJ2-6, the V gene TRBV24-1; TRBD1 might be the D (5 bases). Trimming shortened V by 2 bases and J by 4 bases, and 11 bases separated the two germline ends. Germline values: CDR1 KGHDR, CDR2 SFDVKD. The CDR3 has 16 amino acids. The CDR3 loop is CATSDSGQSGANVLTF. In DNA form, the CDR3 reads TGTGCCACCAGTGATTCCGGACAATCCGGGGCCAACGTCCTGACTTTC.

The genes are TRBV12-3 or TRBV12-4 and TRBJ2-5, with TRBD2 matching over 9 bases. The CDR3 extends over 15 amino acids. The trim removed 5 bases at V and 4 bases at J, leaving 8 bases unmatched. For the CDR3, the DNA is TGTGCCAGCAGTGGTATAGCGGGAGCACGAGAGACCCAGTACTTC. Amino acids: CASSGIAGARETQYF.

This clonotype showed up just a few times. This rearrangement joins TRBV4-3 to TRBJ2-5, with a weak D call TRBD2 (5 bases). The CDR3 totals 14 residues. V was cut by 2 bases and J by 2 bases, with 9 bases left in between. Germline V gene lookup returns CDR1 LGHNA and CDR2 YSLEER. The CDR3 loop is CASSQRTAQETQYF. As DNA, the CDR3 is TGCGCCAGCAGCCAAAGGACTGCTCAAGAGACCCAGTACTTC.

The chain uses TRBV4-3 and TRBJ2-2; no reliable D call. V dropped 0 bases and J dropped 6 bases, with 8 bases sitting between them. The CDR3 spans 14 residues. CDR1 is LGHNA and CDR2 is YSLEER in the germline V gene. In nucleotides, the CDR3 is TGCGCCAGCAGCCAAGATTCCCGCTCCGGGGAGCTGTTTTTT. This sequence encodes CASSQDSRSGELFF.

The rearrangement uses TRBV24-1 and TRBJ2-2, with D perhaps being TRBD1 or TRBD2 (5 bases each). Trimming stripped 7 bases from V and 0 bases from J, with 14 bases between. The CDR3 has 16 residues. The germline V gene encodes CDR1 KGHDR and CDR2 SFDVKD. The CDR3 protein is CATSAWGPTNTGELFF. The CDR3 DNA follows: TGTGCCACCAGCGCCTGGGGACCAACGAACACCGGGGAGCTGTTTTTT.

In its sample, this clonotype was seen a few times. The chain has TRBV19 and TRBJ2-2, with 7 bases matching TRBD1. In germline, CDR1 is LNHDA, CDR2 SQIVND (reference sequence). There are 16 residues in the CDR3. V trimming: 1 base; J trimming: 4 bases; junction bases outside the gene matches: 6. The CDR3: CASSIVLGGITGELFF. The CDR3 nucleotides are TGTGCCAGTAGTATAGTTTTAGGGGGCATCACCGGGGAGCTGTTTTTT.

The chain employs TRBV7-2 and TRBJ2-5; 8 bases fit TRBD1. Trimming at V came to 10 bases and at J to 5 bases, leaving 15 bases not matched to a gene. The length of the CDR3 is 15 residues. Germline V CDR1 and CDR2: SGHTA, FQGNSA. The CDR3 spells CATKSGQVAGETQYF. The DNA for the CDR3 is TGTGCCACCAAATCGGGACAGGTGGCTGGGGAGACCCAGTACTTC.

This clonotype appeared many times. The chain's CDR3 is CSAPPLAGTYEQYF. In nucleotides, the CDR3 is TGCAGTGCACCTCCTCTAGCGGGTACATACGAGCAGTACTTC. The chain recombines TRBV20-1 with TRBJ2-7, with 8 nucleotides matching TRBD2. V lost 6 bases, J lost 4 bases, and 11 bases stayed unmatched. This CDR3 is 14 amino acids long. CDR1 is DFQATT and CDR2 is SNEGSKA in the germline V gene (reference sequence).

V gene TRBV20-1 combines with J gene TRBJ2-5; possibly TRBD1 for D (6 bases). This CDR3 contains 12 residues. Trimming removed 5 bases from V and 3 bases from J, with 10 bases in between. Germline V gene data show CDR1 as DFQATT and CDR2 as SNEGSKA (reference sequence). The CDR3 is CSAVGAEETQYF. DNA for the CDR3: TGCAGTGCTGTGGGGGCCGAAGAGACCCAGTACTTC.

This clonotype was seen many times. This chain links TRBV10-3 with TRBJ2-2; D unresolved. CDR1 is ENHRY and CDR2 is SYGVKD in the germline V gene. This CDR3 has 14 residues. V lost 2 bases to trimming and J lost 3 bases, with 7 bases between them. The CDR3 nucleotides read TGTGCCATCAGTGAGGCCAGACACACCGGGGAGCTGTTTTTT. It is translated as CAISEARHTGELFF.

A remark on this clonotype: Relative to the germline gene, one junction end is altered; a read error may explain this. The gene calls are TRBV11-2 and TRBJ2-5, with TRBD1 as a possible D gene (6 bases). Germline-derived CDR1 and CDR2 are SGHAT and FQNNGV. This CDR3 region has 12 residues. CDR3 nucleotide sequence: TGTGCCAGCAGCCCAGGGGCAGAGGCCCAGTACTTC. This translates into CASSPGAEAQYF.

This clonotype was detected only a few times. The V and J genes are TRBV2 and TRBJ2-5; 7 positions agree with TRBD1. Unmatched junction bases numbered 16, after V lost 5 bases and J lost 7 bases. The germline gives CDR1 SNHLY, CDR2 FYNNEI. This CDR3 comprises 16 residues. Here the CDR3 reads CASSPHPTGHLGTQYF. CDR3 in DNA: TGTGCCAGCAGTCCCCACCCGACAGGGCACCTGGGGACCCAGTACTTC. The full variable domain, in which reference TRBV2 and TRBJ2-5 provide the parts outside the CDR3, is EPEVTQTPSHQVTQMGQEVILRCVPISNHLYFYWYRQILGQKVEFLVSFYNNEISEKSEIFDDQFSVERPDGSNFTLKIRSTKLEDSAMYFCASSPHPTGHLGTQYFGPGTRLLVL.

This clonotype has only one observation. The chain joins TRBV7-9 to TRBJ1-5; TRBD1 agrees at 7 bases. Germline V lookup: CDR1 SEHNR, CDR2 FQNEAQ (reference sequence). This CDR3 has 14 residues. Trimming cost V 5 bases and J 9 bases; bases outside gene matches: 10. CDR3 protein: CASSPGGAQGPQHF. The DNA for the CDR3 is TGTGCCAGCAGCCCAGGGGGGGCCCAGGGGCCCCAGCATTTT.

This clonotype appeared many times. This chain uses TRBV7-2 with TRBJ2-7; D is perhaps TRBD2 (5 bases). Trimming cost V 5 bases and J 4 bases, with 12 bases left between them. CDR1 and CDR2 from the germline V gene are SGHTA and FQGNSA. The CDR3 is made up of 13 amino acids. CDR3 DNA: TGTGCCAGCAGCCGGGGTCCTTTTTACGAGCAGTACTTC. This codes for CASSRGPFYEQYF.

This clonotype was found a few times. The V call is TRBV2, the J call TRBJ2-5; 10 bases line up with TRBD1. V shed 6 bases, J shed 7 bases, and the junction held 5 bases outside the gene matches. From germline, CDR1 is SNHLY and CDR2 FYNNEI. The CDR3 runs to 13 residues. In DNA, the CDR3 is TGTGCCAGCAGGGGGACAGGGGCGGTGACCCAGTACTTC. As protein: CASRGTGAVTQYF. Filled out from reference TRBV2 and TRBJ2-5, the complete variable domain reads EPEVTQTPSHQVTQMGQEVILRCVPISNHLYFYWYRQILGQKVEFLVSFYNNEISEKSEIFDDQFSVERPDGSNFTLKIRSTKLEDSAMYFCASRGTGAVTQYFGPGTRLLVL.

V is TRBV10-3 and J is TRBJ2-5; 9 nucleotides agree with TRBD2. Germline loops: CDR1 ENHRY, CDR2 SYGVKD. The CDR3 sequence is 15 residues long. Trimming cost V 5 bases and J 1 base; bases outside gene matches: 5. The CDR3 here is CAISQGTSRQETQYF. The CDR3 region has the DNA TGTGCCATCAGTCAAGGGACTAGCCGCCAAGAGACCCAGTACTTC.

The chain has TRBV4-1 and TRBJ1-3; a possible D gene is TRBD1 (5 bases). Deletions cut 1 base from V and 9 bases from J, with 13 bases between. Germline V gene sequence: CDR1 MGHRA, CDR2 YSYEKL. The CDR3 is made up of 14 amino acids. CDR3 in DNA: TGCGCCAGCAGCCAAGGAAGGGTTAGGGGCACCATATATTTT. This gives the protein CASSQGRVRGTIYF.

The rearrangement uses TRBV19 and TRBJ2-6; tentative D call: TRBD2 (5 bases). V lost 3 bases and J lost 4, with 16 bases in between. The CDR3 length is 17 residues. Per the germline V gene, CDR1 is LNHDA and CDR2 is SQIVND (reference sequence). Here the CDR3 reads CASSIWESRTGANVLTF. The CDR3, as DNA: TGTGCCAGTAGTATTTGGGAGTCGCGCACCGGGGCCAACGTCCTGACTTTC.

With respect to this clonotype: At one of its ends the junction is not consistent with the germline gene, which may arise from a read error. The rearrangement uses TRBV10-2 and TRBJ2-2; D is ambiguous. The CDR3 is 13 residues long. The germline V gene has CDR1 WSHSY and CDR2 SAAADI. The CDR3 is CASSSGSTGELFF. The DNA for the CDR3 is TGTGCCAGCAGTTCCGGATCGACCGGGGAGCTGTTTTTT.

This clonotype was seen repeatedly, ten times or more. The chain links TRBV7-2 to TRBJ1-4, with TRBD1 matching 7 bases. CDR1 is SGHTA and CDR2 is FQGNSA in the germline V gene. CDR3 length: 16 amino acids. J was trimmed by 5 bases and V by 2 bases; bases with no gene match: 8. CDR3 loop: CASSLTPTGLNEKLFF. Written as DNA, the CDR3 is TGTGCCAGCAGCTTAACCCCGACAGGGTTAAATGAAAAACTGTTTTTT. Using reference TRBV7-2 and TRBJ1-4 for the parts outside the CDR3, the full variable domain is GAGVSQSPSNKVTEKGKDVELRCDPISGHTALYWYRQSLGQGLEFLIYFQGNSAPDKSGLPSDRFSAERTGGSVSTLTIQRTQQEDSAVYLCASSLTPTGLNEKLFFGSGTQLSVL.

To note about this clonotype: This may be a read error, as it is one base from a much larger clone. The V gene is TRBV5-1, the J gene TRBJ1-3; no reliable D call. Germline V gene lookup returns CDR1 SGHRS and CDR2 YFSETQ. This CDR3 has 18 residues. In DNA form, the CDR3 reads TGCGCCAGCAGTCCGGCCGGAGGACGTATAAGCTCTGGAAACACCATGTATTTT. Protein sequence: CASSPAGGRISSGNTMYF.